A single sample gave rise to the 11 T cell receptor beta chains below, sequenced in a study of T cells in Graves' hyperthyroidism and ophthalmopathy. The investigators amplified TCR beta CDR3 regions from RNA transcripts. RT-PCR in the first round (using the HTBI primer set) targeted the TCR CDR3. In TCRdb, the multiplex PCR reads were re-called with MiXCR into one record per CDR3 protein. Of around 190,000 distinct CDR3 sequences listed, 17% were seen once; the top ten hold roughly 50%. The sample consisted of blood. Receptors were obtained from a woman in her forties or fifties with Graves' hyperthyroidism.

This clonotype was seen ten or more times. The rearrangement uses TRBV3-1 and TRBJ1-1; no reliable D call. V gave up 1 base and J gave up 0 bases, with 15 bases separating them. The CDR3 contains 17 residues. Germline assignment: CDR1 LGHDT and CDR2 YNNKEL (reference sequence). This CDR3 is CASSQGWGGEVNTEAFF. The CDR3 nucleotides read TGTGCCAGCAGCCAAGGCTGGGGAGGTGAGGTGAACACTGAAGCTTTCTTT.

The chain has TRBV9 and TRBJ2-7; 9 nucleotides match TRBD2. This CDR3 is built from 16 residues. Trimming took 4 bases from V and 3 from J; bases not matched to a gene: 11. The germline gives CDR1 SGDLS, CDR2 YYNGEE. The CDR3 loop is CASSPRLAGVGYEQYF. CDR3 bases: TGTGCCAGCAGCCCACGATTAGCGGGAGTGGGCTACGAGCAGTACTTC.

The V gene is TRBV6-1, the J gene TRBJ1-5; D gene uncertain. This CDR3 comprises 10 residues. Germline CDR1 reads MNHNS; CDR2 reads SASEGT. V lost 5 bases and J lost 7, with 3 bases in between. For the CDR3, the DNA is TGTGCCAGCAGTCGACAGCCCCAGCATTTT. Translation: CASSRQPQHF.

This clonotype was detected many times. This rearrangement joins TRBV5-1 to TRBJ2-3; 12 bases align to TRBD2. The CDR3 has 15 amino acids. The ends lost 4 bases at V and 6 bases at J; junction bases unmatched: 6. The germline V gene encodes CDR1 SGHRS and CDR2 YFSETQ. The CDR3 DNA reads TGCGCCAGCAGCCGGACTAGCGGGATGAGCGATACGCAGTATTTT. Its translation: CASSRTSGMSDTQYF.

In this sample, this clonotype turned up many times. The CDR3 region is CASSLGGGGPQEQFF. The CDR3 DNA follows: TGTGCCAGCAGCTTAGGGGGGGGGGGACCGCAGGAGCAGTTCTTC. The V call is TRBV11-2, the J call TRBJ2-1; TRBD2 aligns across 7 bases. Germline loops: CDR1 SGHAT, CDR2 FQNNGV. CDR3 size: 15 residues. Trimming at V came to 1 base and at J to 10 bases, leaving 10 bases not matched to a gene.

V is TRBV6-4 and J is TRBJ2-5, with 7 bases lining up with TRBD2. Germline CDR1 MRHNA, CDR2 SNTAGT. V shed 7 bases, J shed 5 bases, and the junction held 13 bases outside the gene matches. This CDR3 has 15 amino acids. The CDR3 DNA sequence: TGTGCCAGCATCCTCGCAGGGAGGGGAAAGGAGACCCAGTACTTC. Its translation is CASILAGRGKETQYF.

In this sample, this clonotype turned up a few times. This chain connects TRBV19 to TRBJ1-5; D is perhaps TRBD1 (5 bases). The CDR3 has 18 amino acids. CDR1 is LNHDA and CDR2 is SQIVND in the germline V gene (reference sequence). Trimming removed 6 bases from V and 5 bases from J, with 26 bases in between. The CDR3 DNA sequence: TGTGCCAGTAGGGGGGAAGCTGTTAGGCATAGGGCCCATCAGCCCCAGCATTTT. Its protein is CASRGEAVRHRAHQPQHF. Filled out from reference TRBV19 and TRBJ1-5, the complete variable domain reads DGGITQSPKYLFRKEGQNVTLSCEQNLNHDAMYWYRQDPGQGLRLIYYSQIVNDFQKGDIAEGYSVSREKKESFPLTVTSAQKNPTAFYLCASRGEAVRHRAHQPQHFGDGTRLSIL.

In this sample, this clonotype turned up many times. The J gene is TRBJ2-7, the V gene TRBV27; 12 positions agree with TRBD2. This CDR3 contains 14 residues. In germline, CDR1 is MNHEY, CDR2 SMNVEV (reference sequence). V was clipped by 6 bases and J by 5 bases; unmatched bases: 5. The CDR3 DNA is TGTGCCAGCAGGACTAGCGGGAGATTTGACGAGCAGTACTTC. Encoded protein: CASRTSGRFDEQYF.

V and J are TRBV24-1 and TRBJ2-2; no clear D gene. The CDR3 totals 15 residues. CDR1 is KGHDR and CDR2 is SFDVKD in the germline V gene. The V gene lost 4 bases and the J gene lost 3 bases, with 11 bases spanning the gap. CDR3 sequence (DNA): TGTGCCACCAGTGACAGGAGCTTATACACCGGGGAGCTGTTTTTT. This gives the protein CATSDRSLYTGELFF.

This clonotype came up many times. The CDR3 DNA follows: TGTGCCAGCAGCTTACGGGCTAGCGGGGCCCGTGGTGAGACCCAGTACTTC. This translates into CASSLRASGARGETQYF. The chain employs TRBV7-2 and TRBJ2-5, with 9 positions matching TRBD2. The V gene's germline CDR1 is SGHTA and CDR2 FQGNSA. The CDR3 extends over 17 amino acids. J gave up 5 bases and V 2 bases, and 12 bases lay outside the gene matches.

The chain combines TRBV2 with TRBJ1-1; no firm D call. The V end was cut by 5 bases, the J end by 1 base, with 5 bases between. The CDR3 has 12 residues. In germline, CDR1 is SNHLY, CDR2 FYNNEI. The CDR3 DNA sequence: TGTGCCAGCAGTCAGACGAACACTGAAGCTTTCTTT. Amino acids: CASSQTNTEAFF.